This passage covers 30 T cell receptor beta chains from one sample sequenced in a study of T cell repertoires in cytomegalovirus infection. TCRdb reanalysed the reads using MiXCR and keeps one entry per CDR3 protein. The repertoire includes roughly 230,000 distinct CDR3 sequences, over 15% of them detected once, and around 43% sits in the top ten. The specimen sequenced was CD8+ T cells from PBMCs. The receptor source for this set is a human donor in good health (CMV status not recorded). Some clones in this sample may be carry-over from other donors' samples.

This clonotype was seen ten or more times. The V gene is TRBV5-6, the J gene TRBJ2-1; D may be TRBD2 (6 bases). The CDR3 covers 17 residues. Germline CDR1 is SGHDT and CDR2 is YYEEEE. The V end was cut by 3 bases, the J end by 3 bases, with 19 bases between. CDR3 nucleotide sequence: TGTGCCAGCAGCTCTTGGCTGGTAGGGACTGGCTACAATGAGCAGTTCTTC. Its translation: CASSSWLVGTGYNEQFF.

For this clonotype: This may arise from a read error, as a much more abundant clone is one base away. The chain combines TRBV5-4 with TRBJ1-1, with 8 bases identical to TRBD1. This CDR3 has 15 amino acids. Germline V gives CDR1 SGHNT, CDR2 YYREEE (reference sequence). The CDR3 sequence: CASSHAKQGDTDAFF. Here the CDR3 DNA reads TGTGCCAGCAGCCACGCGAAACAGGGGGACACTGATGCTTTCTTT. Complete variable domain (other parts from reference TRBV5-4 and TRBJ1-1): ETGVTQSPTHLIKTRGQQVTLRCSSQSGHNTVSWYQQALGQGPQFIFQYYREEENGRGNFPPRFSGLQFPNYSSELNVNALELDDSALYLCASSHAKQGDTDAFFGQGTRLTVV.

This clonotype came up many times. The V and J genes are TRBV28 and TRBJ2-3, with 9 bases aligning to TRBD1. The CDR3 runs to 14 residues. Unmatched junction bases numbered 6, after V lost 5 bases and J lost 6 bases. From germline, CDR1 is MDHEN and CDR2 SYDVKM. The CDR3 bases are TGTGCCAGCAGTCGGGACAGGGCCGTGGATACGCAGTATTTT. Translating gives CASSRDRAVDTQYF. Based on the CDR3 plus reference TRBV28 and TRBJ2-3, the full variable domain is DVKVTQSSRYLVKRTGEKVFLECVQDMDHENMFWYRQDPGLGLRLIYFSYDVKMKEKGDIPEGYSVSREKKERFSLILESASTNQTSMYLCASSRDRAVDTQYFGPGTRLTVL.

On this clonotype itself: With a much larger clone just one base away, this may be a read error. The rearrangement uses TRBV6-1 and TRBJ2-7, with TRBD1 matching 9 bases. The germline CDR1 and CDR2 sequences are MNHNS and SASEGT. The CDR3 loop spans 16 amino acids. Trimming took 5 bases from V and 2 from J; bases not matched to a gene: 10. The DNA of the CDR3 is TGTGCCAGCAGTTACGATGACAGGGGGTTAACCTACGAGCAGTACTTC. Its protein is CASSYDDRGLTYEQYF.

This chain uses TRBV6-2 or TRBV6-3 with TRBJ1-6; no reliable D call. V was shortened by 4 bases and J by 11 bases, with 9 bases between the two germline ends. CDR3 length: 12 residues. Germline V lookup: CDR1 MNHEY, CDR2 SVGEGT. The chain's CDR3 is CASSSGRPPLHF. CDR3 coding DNA: TGTGCCAGCAGTTCCGGGCGGCCACCCCTCCACTTT.

The chain is built from TRBV5-1 and TRBJ2-7; possible D gene TRBD2, 6 bases. The CDR3 runs to 17 residues. V dropped 0 bases and J dropped 3 bases, with 19 bases sitting between them. Germline CDR1 SGHRS, CDR2 YFSETQ. Here the CDR3 DNA reads TGCGCCAGCAGCTTGGCTTTATCGGGGACTGACCTCTACGAGCAGTACTTC. Translation: CASSLALSGTDLYEQYF.

Comments on this clonotype: A much larger clone sits a single nucleotide away, making a read error possible. The CDR3 region has the DNA TGTGCCACAACGACAACTGGCTACACCTTC. Protein product: CATTTTGYTF. The chain is built from TRBV19 and TRBJ1-2; no clear D. Deletions cut 10 bases from V and 7 bases from J, with 10 bases between. The CDR3 spans 10 residues. Germline V gene data show CDR1 as LNHDA and CDR2 as SQIVND (reference sequence).

The V gene is TRBV11-2, the J gene TRBJ2-7; 11 nucleotides match TRBD2. CDR3 length equals 19 residues. V shed 6 bases, J shed 2 bases, and the junction held 18 bases outside the gene matches. Germline CDR1 and CDR2: SGHAT and FQNNGV. CDR3 amino acids: CASRRDVSSGGLHPYEQYF. DNA of the CDR3: TGTGCCAGCAGACGAGATGTGTCTAGCGGGGGGCTTCACCCCTACGAGCAGTACTTC. Looking up the rest from reference TRBV11-2 and TRBJ2-7 gives the full variable domain: EAGVAQSPRYKIIEKRQSVAFWCNPISGHATLYWYQQILGQGPKLLIQFQNNGVVDDSQLPKDRFSAERLKGVDSTLKIQPAKLEDSAVYLCASRRDVSSGGLHPYEQYFGPGTRLTVT.

This clonotype has only a few counts. The rearrangement joins TRBV7-9 to TRBJ2-5; D gene ambiguous. The germline CDR1 and CDR2 sequences are SEHNR and FQNEAQ (reference sequence). CDR3 length equals 14 residues. Trimming left V 5 bases short and J 5 bases short, with 15 bases between. The CDR3 DNA reads as TGTGCCAGCAGCCTCCCGTCAGGTTTGGAGACCCAGTACTTC. It encodes CASSLPSGLETQYF.

The chain links TRBV20-1 to TRBJ2-1; D assignment may be TRBD1 or TRBD2 (5 bases each). The length of the CDR3 is 14 residues. In germline, CDR1 is DFQATT, CDR2 SNEGSKA (reference sequence). Trimming cost V 4 bases and J 2 bases, with 12 bases left between them. The CDR3, as DNA: TGCAGTGCTAAAGGGACGTTCCCCTACAATGAGCAGTTCTTC. This encodes CSAKGTFPYNEQFF.

The V and J genes are TRBV14 and TRBJ2-7; TRBD1 is a possible D gene (6 bases). Trimming shortened V by 0 bases and J by 6 bases, and 9 bases separated the two germline ends. Germline-derived CDR1 and CDR2 are SGHDN and FVKESK. CDR3 length: 13 residues. CDR3 DNA: TGTGCCAGCAGCCAAGAACGCAGGGGCGAGCAGTACTTC. This encodes CASSQERRGEQYF.

The CDR3 DNA is TGTGCCAGCAGTTTCATTTGGGGCGGGGGCGCGGGCAATGAGCAGTTCTTC. Its protein is CASSFIWGGGAGNEQFF. The rearrangement uses TRBV12-3 or TRBV12-4 and TRBJ2-1; D might be TRBD2 (7 bases). The CDR3 sequence is 17 residues long. The V and J ends lost 3 bases and 6 bases respectively, with 21 bases between them.

There are many counts of this clonotype. The V and J genes are TRBV7-8 and TRBJ1-3, with no clear D. The CDR3 length is 15 residues. V shed 5 bases and J shed 0 bases, with 11 bases lying between them. Germline V gene sequence: CDR1 SGHVS, CDR2 FQNEAQ. For the CDR3, the DNA is TGTGCCAGCAGCCCCAGGTTATCCTCTGGAAACACCATATATTTT. Its protein product is CASSPRLSSGNTIYF.

This clonotype was seen repeatedly, ten times or more. V gene TRBV7-9 combines with J gene TRBJ1-4, with 8 bases identical to TRBD1. CDR3 length equals 15 residues. Germline lookup yields CDR1 SEHNR and CDR2 FQNEAQ (reference sequence). The trim removed 5 bases at V and 4 bases at J, leaving 6 bases unmatched. CDR3 nucleotides: TGTGCCAGCAGCGAAACAGGGGGAGTTAATGAAAAACTGTTTTTT. This gives the protein CASSETGGVNEKLFF.

With regard to this clonotype: This may stem from a read error, because a much larger clone lies one nucleotide away. The V call is TRBV7-9, the J call TRBJ2-6, with no clear D. The CDR3 has 14 amino acids. Germline CDR1 SEHNR, CDR2 FQNEAQ (reference sequence). The germline V and J ends were trimmed by 9 bases and 1 base, with 10 bases remaining between them. The CDR3 DNA follows: TGTGCCAGGTCAGAGGAGTCTGGGGCCAACGTCCTGACTTTC. Its protein product is CARSEESGANVLTF.

There are many counts of this clonotype. The J gene is TRBJ2-1, the V gene TRBV7-2; 9 bases are a match to TRBD2. The CDR3 spans 17 residues. Germline CDR1 SGHTA, CDR2 FQGNSA. V gave up 1 base and J gave up 5 bases; unmatched junction bases: 9. CDR3 DNA: TGTGCCAGCAGCTTAGTGGGGGTAGCGGGGGCCGACAATGAGCAGTTCTTC. This gives the protein CASSLVGVAGADNEQFF.

This clonotype was observed many times. This rearrangement joins TRBV12-3 or TRBV12-4 to TRBJ2-1; no firm D call. The V gene lost 2 bases and the J gene lost 6 bases, with 20 bases spanning the gap. The CDR3 has 17 amino acids. CDR3 DNA: TGTGCCAGCAGTTTAACACCCCGGTCCGAATTGCCCAATGAGCAGTTCTTC. Translating gives CASSLTPRSELPNEQFF.

Ten or more counts support this clonotype. The V gene is TRBV10-3, the J gene TRBJ1-5; 8 bases agree with TRBD1. CDR3 length: 14 amino acids. The germline gives CDR1 ENHRY, CDR2 SYGVKD. V was clipped by 3 bases and J by 4 bases; unmatched bases: 2. CDR3 residues: CAISEGDRNQPQHF. The CDR3, as DNA: TGTGCCATCAGTGAAGGGGACAGGAATCAGCCCCAGCATTTT.

In its sample, this clonotype was seen a few times. The chain uses TRBV4-3 and TRBJ1-5, with 8 positions matching TRBD1. The CDR3 length is 15 residues. J lost 1 base, V lost 7 bases, and 6 bases had no gene match. Germline values: CDR1 LGHNA, CDR2 YSLEER. In nucleotides, the CDR3 is TGCGCCAGCAACCCAGACAGGGGAAGCAATCAGCCCCAGCATTTT. Amino acids: CASNPDRGSNQPQHF.

The chain uses TRBV24-1 and TRBJ2-3, with D perhaps matching TRBD1 (6 bases). The DNA end favors TRBJ1-5, so the J call may be wrong. The germline CDR1 and CDR2 sequences are KGHDR and SFDVKD. The CDR3 length is 15 residues. The CDR3 coding sequence is TGTGCCACCAGTCCTACAGGGACTTTCACAGATACGCAGCATTTT. Its protein product is CATSPTGTFTDTQHF.

There are many counts of this clonotype. The CDR3 DNA reads as TGCGCCAGCAGCCAAGAGGGGGTCGCAGGGGGTAGTAATCAGCCCCAGCATTTT. Translated, it gives CASSQEGVAGGSNQPQHF. This rearrangement joins TRBV4-1 to TRBJ1-5, with 7 nucleotides matching TRBD1. V shed 0 bases, J shed 4 bases, and the junction held 12 bases outside the gene matches. The CDR3 consists of 18 residues. Per germline, CDR1 MGHRA and CDR2 YSYEKL.

V gene TRBV28 combines with J gene TRBJ2-1; TRBD1 matches 8 bases. Losses at the gene ends were 3 bases for V and 6 bases for J; bases not matched to a gene: 7. Germline V gene sequence: CDR1 MDHEN, CDR2 SYDVKM. This CDR3 region has 15 residues. CDR3 in amino acids: CASSFPATGGNEQFF. Written as DNA, the CDR3 is TGTGCCAGCAGTTTCCCGGCTACAGGGGGCAATGAGCAGTTCTTC. The full variable domain, with the rest looked up from reference TRBV28 and TRBJ2-1, is DVKVTQSSRYLVKRTGEKVFLECVQDMDHENMFWYRQDPGLGLRLIYFSYDVKMKEKGDIPEGYSVSREKKERFSLILESASTNQTSMYLCASSFPATGGNEQFFGPGTRLTVL.

This rearrangement joins TRBV28 to TRBJ1-6; D gene uncertain. The CDR3 covers 16 residues. Trimming shortened V by 2 bases and J by 5 bases, and 13 bases separated the two germline ends. Germline values: CDR1 MDHEN, CDR2 SYDVKM. CDR3 sequence reads: CASSLILAGNNSPLHF. The CDR3 nucleotides are TGTGCCAGCAGTTTAATACTGGCGGGGAATAATTCACCCCTCCACTTT.

The sample holds many counts of this clonotype. The chain combines TRBV7-8 with TRBJ1-4; D remains ambiguous. In germline, CDR1 is SGHVS, CDR2 FQNEAQ. The length of the CDR3 is 15 residues. Trimming pared 6 bases from V and 0 bases from J, leaving 11 bases between. This CDR3 is CASSRNRATNEKLFF. Written as DNA, the CDR3 is TGTGCCAGCAGTCGCAATAGGGCAACTAATGAAAAACTGTTTTTT.

This clonotype was seen more than once but under ten times. V is TRBV28 and J is TRBJ2-7; no clear D gene. V lost 4 bases, J lost 3 bases, and 7 bases lay in between. Germline CDR1 reads MDHEN; CDR2 reads SYDVKM. CDR3 length: 12 residues. The CDR3 sequence: CASSSIDYEQYF. DNA of the CDR3: TGTGCCAGCAGTTCCATAGACTACGAGCAGTACTTC.

This chain connects TRBV25-1 to TRBJ2-5, with 8 bases that match TRBD2. Per germline, CDR1 MGHDK and CDR2 SYGVNS. Trimming removed 2 bases from V and 0 bases from J; junction bases left unmatched: 5. The length of the CDR3 is 16 residues. CDR3 residues: CASSEKRGPHQETQYF. Written as DNA, the CDR3 is TGTGCCAGCAGTGAAAAGCGGGGGCCGCACCAAGAGACCCAGTACTTC.

This chain joins TRBV7-9 and TRBJ2-1, with a tentative D call TRBD1 (6 bases). The germline CDR1 and CDR2 sequences are SEHNR and FQNEAQ (reference sequence). The CDR3 is 12 residues long. V was trimmed by 4 bases and J by 9 bases, leaving 10 bases between them. CDR3 DNA sequence: TGTGCCAGCAGCTACAGGGTTGGTGAGCAGTTCTTC. It specifies CASSYRVGEQFF. The full variable domain, with the rest looked up from reference TRBV7-9 and TRBJ2-1, is DTGVSQNPRHKITKRGQNVTFRCDPISEHNRLYWYRQTLGQGPEFLTYFQNEAQLEKSRLLSDRFSAERPKGSFSTLEIQRTEQGDSAMYLCASSYRVGEQFFGPGTRLTVL.

The chain links TRBV7-2 to TRBJ1-5, with 7 bases fitting TRBD1. This CDR3 contains 16 residues. The J segment lost 3 bases and the V segment lost 1 base, leaving 6 bases of the junction unmatched. Germline V lookup: CDR1 SGHTA, CDR2 FQGNSA. For the CDR3, the DNA is TGTGCCAGCAGCTTAGTGTCAGGGGGGTACAATCAGCCCCAGCATTTT. Protein product: CASSLVSGGYNQPQHF.

The gene calls are TRBV27 and TRBJ2-1; D may be TRBD2 (7 bases). Trimming took 3 bases from V and 10 from J, leaving 16 bases between them. The germline CDR1 and CDR2 sequences are MNHEY and SMNVEV (reference sequence). The CDR3 contains 14 residues. The CDR3 nucleotides read TGTGCCAGCAGTTTCGGAGGGGGGGCTTGGGAGCAGTTCTTC. It specifies CASSFGGGAWEQFF.

The chain couples TRBV3-1 to TRBJ1-1; 7 nucleotides align to TRBD1. The CDR3 extends over 15 amino acids. V lost 0 bases and J lost 6; bases outside the gene matches: 7. Germline V gives CDR1 LGHDT, CDR2 YNNKEL (reference sequence). The CDR3 DNA reads as TGTGCCAGCAGCCAAGAAAGAGGGGGCGTCCCTGAAGCTTTCTTT. It yields the protein CASSQERGGVPEAFF. Complete variable domain (other parts from reference TRBV3-1 and TRBJ1-1): DTAVSQTPKYLVTQMGNDKSIKCEQNLGHDTMYWYKQDSKKFLKIMFSYNNKELIINETVPNRFSPKSPDKAHLNLHINSLELGDSAVYFCASSQERGGVPEAFFGQGTRLTVV.